Following are 29 T cell receptor beta chains from one sample sequenced in a study of CD8 T cells in ankylosing spondylitis. Study findings and constraints: There was a TCR beta motif, made of 7 to 9 highly homologous variants, that appeared characteristic of ankylosing spondylitis blood.

These receptors' targets are unknown. TCRdb reanalysed the 5' RACE reads using MiXCR and keeps one entry per CDR3 protein. The table has 500,000 to 550,000 distinct CDR3 sequences, roughly an eighth seen once; the top ten hold about 6.8%. The sequencing input was blood, either unsorted or a sorted T cell fraction (not recorded which). These receptors were collected from a male donor with ankylosing spondylitis.

This chain links TRBV10-1 with TRBJ1-5, with 8 bases matching TRBD1. CDR1 and CDR2 (germline): WNHNN, SYGVQD (reference sequence). The CDR3 length is 14 residues. V dropped 6 bases and J dropped 3; count of bases not matched to a gene: 4. The CDR3 coding sequence is TGCGCCAGCAGCGAGGACAGGGACAATCAGCCCCAGCATTTT. It is translated as CASSEDRDNQPQHF.

This clonotype was counted many times. V and J are TRBV7-9 and TRBJ2-1; D may match TRBD1 or TRBD2 (5 bases each). The V and J ends lost 6 bases and 5 bases respectively, with 14 bases between them. CDR1 SEHNR and CDR2 FQNEAQ come from the germline V gene (reference sequence). This CDR3 contains 14 residues. The CDR3 loop is CASSSAGTDNEQFF. Written as DNA, the CDR3 is TGTGCCAGCAGTTCCGCCGGGACCGACAATGAGCAGTTCTTC.

This clonotype turned up a few times. The chain uses TRBV30 and TRBJ2-6; D ambiguous. Germline lookup yields CDR1 GTSNPN and CDR2 SVGIG (reference sequence). The V end was cut by 5 bases, the J end by 0 bases, with 11 bases between. This CDR3 spans 15 amino acids. The CDR3 is CAWELRRSGANVLTF. Written as DNA, the CDR3 is TGTGCCTGGGAGTTAAGGCGCTCTGGGGCCAACGTCCTGACTTTC.

This clonotype was seen more than once but under ten times. V gene TRBV20-1 combines with J gene TRBJ1-5, with unresolved D. Germline V gives CDR1 DFQATT, CDR2 SNEGSKA (reference sequence). V was trimmed by 0 bases and J by 7 bases, leaving 10 bases between them. This CDR3 spans 13 amino acids. DNA for the CDR3: TGCAGTGCTAGAGATACCGGTAACCAGCCCCAGCATTTT. Translating it yields CSARDTGNQPQHF.

This clonotype was counted a few times. The V gene is TRBV15, the J gene TRBJ2-3; D unclear. The germline V and J ends were trimmed by 1 base and 6 bases, with 5 bases remaining between them. The CDR3 runs 12 residues. Germline values: CDR1 LNHNV, CDR2 YYDKDF (reference sequence). The DNA for the CDR3 is TGTGCCACCAGCAGAGTCGGGGATACGCAGTATTTT. Translated: CATSRVGDTQYF.

This clonotype was observed a handful of times. The CDR3 DNA reads as TGTGCCAGCAGCCAAGCCGGACAGGGGTTGAGCGGCTACACCTTC. Amino acid sequence: CASSQAGQGLSGYTF. V is TRBV3-1 and J is TRBJ1-2; 9 nucleotides line up with TRBD1. Germline lookup yields CDR1 LGHDT and CDR2 YNNKEL (reference sequence). This CDR3 region has 15 residues. Trimming took 1 base from V and 8 from J; bases not matched to a gene: 8. Together with reference TRBV3-1 and TRBJ1-2, the CDR3 gives the full variable domain: DTAVSQTPKYLVTQMGNDKSIKCEQNLGHDTMYWYKQDSKKFLKIMFSYNNKELIINETVPNRFSPKSPDKAHLNLHINSLELGDSAVYFCASSQAGQGLSGYTFGSGTRLTVV.

This clonotype was observed a handful of times. The chain has TRBV6-2 or TRBV6-3 and TRBJ2-7, with 14 bases that match TRBD2. The germline gives CDR1 MNHEY, CDR2 SVGEGT. This CDR3 is built from 17 residues. With V trimmed by 4 bases and J by 5 bases, 10 bases remained unmatched. The CDR3 coding sequence is TGTGCCAGCAGTTCCACCAGAAGACTAGCGGGAGGGAACGAGCAGTACGTC. This codes for CASSSTRRLAGGNEQYV.

CDR3 sequence: CASQGGTNEKLFF. CDR3 coding DNA: TGTGCCTCCCAGGGGGGAACTAATGAAAAACTGTTTTTT. This chain connects TRBV7-9 to TRBJ1-4, with 7 bases lining up with TRBD1. This CDR3 has 13 residues. The V gene's germline CDR1 is SEHNR and CDR2 FQNEAQ (reference sequence). The J segment lost 1 base and the V segment lost 11 bases, leaving 4 bases of the junction unmatched.

The rearrangement joins TRBV12-5 to TRBJ1-4; no clear D. Trimming took 0 bases from V and 1 from J, leaving 12 bases between them. Germline V gives CDR1 LGHNT, CDR2 FRNRAP. The CDR3 length is 17 residues. This chain's CDR3 is CASGLVLLPGTNEKLFF. The CDR3 nucleotides are TGTGCTAGTGGTTTGGTCCTGTTACCGGGAACTAATGAAAAACTGTTTTTT. The whole variable domain, remainder taken from reference TRBV12-5 and TRBJ1-4, is DARVTQTPRHKVTEMGQEVTMRCQPILGHNTVFWYRQTMMQGLELLAYFRNRAPLDDSGMPKDRFSAEMPDATLATLKIQPSEPRDSAVYFCASGLVLLPGTNEKLFFGSGTQLSVL.

The chain uses TRBV18 and TRBJ1-5; the match to TRBD1 covers 7 bases. Germline V gives CDR1 KGHSH, CDR2 LQKENI. The ends lost 5 bases at V and 4 bases at J; junction bases unmatched: 8. This CDR3 has 15 residues. CDR3 coding DNA: TGTGCCAGCTCAGCTCCAGGGGGGGTGAATCAGCCCCAGCATTTT. This encodes CASSAPGGVNQPQHF.

This clonotype was picked up many times. This rearrangement joins TRBV11-2 to TRBJ1-5; D is perhaps TRBD1 (5 bases). With 0 bases removed from V and 1 base from J, the gap between germline ends came to 19 bases. The CDR3 covers 19 residues. CDR1 and CDR2 (germline): SGHAT, FQNNGV. Here the CDR3 reads CASSLERPTARKSNQPQHF. CDR3 DNA: TGTGCCAGCAGCTTAGAACGGCCGACAGCGAGAAAGAGCAATCAGCCCCAGCATTTT.

The chain employs TRBV5-1 and TRBJ1-5; D is perhaps TRBD1 (5 bases). Germline lookup yields CDR1 SGHRS and CDR2 YFSETQ. Trimming removed 0 bases at V and 9 bases at J, with 16 bases between. The CDR3 extends over 15 amino acids. DNA of the CDR3: TGCGCCAGCAGCTTGGCTCAGGGTATTTCTCTGCCCCAGCATTTT. Protein sequence: CASSLAQGISLPQHF.

The rearrangement uses TRBV10-1 and TRBJ2-5; the match to TRBD1 covers 7 bases. The germline V gene encodes CDR1 WNHNN and CDR2 SYGVQD (reference sequence). The CDR3 consists of 15 residues. Germline trimming cut 2 bases from V and 6 bases from J; bases unmatched to any gene: 9. CDR3 sequence: CASSEELTGSKTQYF. CDR3 nucleotides: TGCGCCAGCAGTGAGGAACTGACAGGGTCGAAGACCCAGTACTTC.

The rearrangement links TRBV3-1 to TRBJ1-2, with 8 bases aligning to TRBD1. Germline trimming cut 4 bases from V and 4 bases from J; bases unmatched to any gene: 5. This CDR3 has 14 amino acids. The germline V gene encodes CDR1 LGHDT and CDR2 YNNKEL (reference sequence). This CDR3 is CASSLTGAPYGYTF. CDR3 sequence (DNA): TGTGCCAGCAGCCTGACAGGGGCACCCTATGGCTACACCTTC.

The V call is TRBV5-1, the J call TRBJ1-5; D is uncertain. Germline CDR1 and CDR2: SGHRS and YFSETQ. There are 17 residues in the CDR3. Trimming took 8 bases from V and 2 from J, leaving 23 bases between them. In DNA form, the CDR3 reads TGCGCCAGTCATCCGGTACCGACGGACGGGGGCAATCAGCCCCAGCATTTT. It is translated as CASHPVPTDGGNQPQHF.

The CDR3 DNA sequence: TGCAGTGCTGGCCAGCGGGTGATCTACGAGCAGTACTTC. The encoded protein is CSAGQRVIYEQYF. This chain connects TRBV20-1 to TRBJ2-7; tentatively, D is TRBD2 (6 bases). The CDR3 is 13 residues long. Germline CDR1 DFQATT, CDR2 SNEGSKA (reference sequence). With 5 bases removed from V and 3 bases from J, the gap between germline ends came to 14 bases.

The chain combines TRBV5-1 with TRBJ1-2; D remains ambiguous. Germline CDR1 and CDR2: SGHRS and YFSETQ. CDR3 length: 15 amino acids. With 2 bases removed from V and 8 bases from J, the gap between germline ends came to 19 bases. The CDR3 loop is CASSLIGTLGAGYTF. In nucleotides, the CDR3 is TGCGCCAGCAGCTTAATCGGAACACTCGGTGCGGGCTACACCTTC. The whole variable domain, remainder taken from reference TRBV5-1 and TRBJ1-2, is KAGVTQTPRYLIKTRGQQVTLSCSPISGHRSVSWYQQTPGQGLQFLFEYFSETQRNKGNFPGRFSGRQFSNSRSEMNVSTLELGDSALYLCASSLIGTLGAGYTFGSGTRLTVV.

V usage is TRBV29-1 and J usage is TRBJ2-1, with 7 nucleotides matching TRBD1. The CDR3 runs 12 residues. The V gene end was trimmed by 4 bases and the J gene end by 9 bases; junction bases not matched to a gene: 6. Germline V gives CDR1 SQVTM, CDR2 ANQGSEA. CDR3 protein: CSVGDRESEQFF. The CDR3 nucleotides are TGCAGCGTTGGAGACAGGGAGAGTGAGCAGTTCTTC.

This clonotype came up a few times. The chain links TRBV14 to TRBJ2-1; 9 bases line up with TRBD2. The V gene's germline CDR1 is SGHDN and CDR2 FVKESK. The trim removed 2 bases at V and 9 bases at J, leaving 2 bases unmatched. The CDR3 sequence is 13 residues long. In DNA, the CDR3 is TGTGCCAGCAGCCAAACGCGGGGGGGTGAGCAGTTCTTC. This sequence encodes CASSQTRGGEQFF.

The chain joins TRBV27 to TRBJ2-1, with TRBD2 identical over 11 bases. Germline lookup yields CDR1 MNHEY and CDR2 SMNVEV (reference sequence). This CDR3 contains 16 residues. The ends lost 2 bases at V and 9 bases at J; junction bases unmatched: 9. CDR3 sequence reads: CASSLALAGGQIEQFF. The CDR3 region has the DNA TGTGCCAGCAGTTTAGCCCTAGCGGGAGGCCAAATTGAGCAGTTCTTC.

The rearrangement uses TRBV7-9 and TRBJ2-1, with 9 bases matching TRBD1. The CDR3 sequence is 14 residues long. Germline V gives CDR1 SEHNR, CDR2 FQNEAQ (reference sequence). Trimming removed 4 bases from V and 9 bases from J; junction bases left unmatched: 7. As DNA, the CDR3 is TGTGCCAGCAGCTATGGGACAGGGTGGAGTGAGCAGTTCTTC. Translating it yields CASSYGTGWSEQFF.

This clonotype showed up many times. V is TRBV28 and J is TRBJ2-2; maybe TRBD2 (6 bases). Germline loops: CDR1 MDHEN, CDR2 SYDVKM. The length of the CDR3 is 14 residues. V dropped 7 bases and J dropped 2 bases, with 11 bases sitting between them. The chain's CDR3 is CASNRETNTGELFF. The CDR3 nucleotides read TGTGCCAGCAACCGGGAGACAAACACCGGGGAGCTGTTTTTT.

The chain has TRBV18 and TRBJ2-7, with a weak D call TRBD2 (5 bases). CDR3 length equals 14 residues. Trimming stripped 1 base from V and 2 bases from J, with 9 bases between. The germline V gene has CDR1 KGHSH and CDR2 LQKENI. The CDR3 here is CASSPRDGTYEQYV. CDR3 DNA sequence: TGTGCCAGCTCACCACGAGACGGGACCTACGAGCAGTACGTC.

The V and J genes are TRBV2 and TRBJ1-1; D is unclear. The CDR3 sequence is 11 residues long. CDR1 is SNHLY and CDR2 is FYNNEI in the germline V gene. Trimming cost V 8 bases and J 1 base, with 5 bases left between them. DNA of the CDR3: TGTGCCAGCGCCCCGAACACTGAAGCTTTCTTT. Protein sequence: CASAPNTEAFF.

The chain is built from TRBV7-2 and TRBJ2-3; TRBD2 aligns across 7 bases. Germline V gene sequence: CDR1 SGHTA, CDR2 FQGNSA. CDR3 length: 15 amino acids. V was pared by 5 bases and J by 6 bases, with 11 bases of the junction left unmatched. The CDR3 nucleotides read TGTGCCAGCAGCCAGAGGGGAGGGAACGCGGATACGCAGTATTTT. Its translation is CASSQRGGNADTQYF.

This clonotype was recorded many times. The V and J genes are TRBV7-9 and TRBJ1-2, with unresolved D. V lost 4 bases and J lost 7, with 7 bases in between. The CDR3 runs 11 residues. Germline CDR1 SEHNR, CDR2 FQNEAQ (reference sequence). CDR3 sequence: CASSSGPGYTF. CDR3 bases: TGTGCCAGCAGCTCCGGACCTGGCTACACCTTC.

In its sample, this clonotype was seen many times. The genes are TRBV5-1 and TRBJ2-3, with 8 bases lining up with TRBD2. V shed 2 bases and J 2 bases; nucleotides not matched to a gene: 4. CDR1 and CDR2 from the germline V gene are SGHRS and YFSETQ. This CDR3 is 15 amino acids long. The CDR3 DNA reads TGCGCCAGCAGCTTCGGTAGCGGGGACACAGATACGCAGTATTTT. It translates to CASSFGSGDTDTQYF.

This clonotype was counted at least ten times. This chain joins TRBV5-1 and TRBJ2-5; D is undetermined. V lost 0 bases and J 5 bases, leaving 11 bases between the germline ends. CDR1 SGHRS and CDR2 YFSETQ come from the germline V gene. This CDR3 is built from 14 residues. CDR3 sequence: CASSLDLGRETQYF. DNA for the CDR3: TGCGCCAGCAGCTTGGATTTAGGGCGCGAGACCCAGTACTTC.

The chain links TRBV7-7 to TRBJ1-3, with D possibly matching TRBD1 (5 bases). V was pared by 2 bases and J by 2 bases, with 10 bases between. This CDR3 has 15 residues. Germline values: CDR1 SSHAT, CDR2 FNYEAQ (reference sequence). CDR3 in amino acids: CASSLSGQPGNTIYF. The CDR3 DNA reads as TGTGCCAGCAGCTTATCGGGGCAACCTGGAAACACCATATATTTT.